Below are 24 T cell receptor beta chains sequenced from a single sample in a study of T cells in Graves' hyperthyroidism and ophthalmopathy. Amplification of TCR beta CDR3 regions was performed using RNA transcripts as template. First-round RT-PCR targeting the TCR CDR3 was performed with the HTBI primer set. Each CDR3 protein gets one entry after TCRdb re-called the multiplex PCR reads with MiXCR. The sample lists some 440,000 distinct CDR3 sequences, about 15% occurring once. The sequenced sample was blood. Receptor source: a woman aged 18-29 years with Graves' hyperthyroidism.

This clonotype occurred many times. The chain uses TRBV9 and TRBJ2-7; D possibly corresponds to TRBD2 (5 bases). Deletions cut 4 bases from V and 3 bases from J, with 20 bases between. There are 16 residues in the CDR3. Germline V CDR1 and CDR2: SGDLS, YYNGEE. CDR3 sequence: CASSPTEGGPYYEQYF. For the CDR3, the DNA is TGTGCCAGCAGCCCAACCGAGGGCGGCCCATACTACGAGCAGTACTTC.

The chain recombines TRBV6-4 with TRBJ2-1; TRBD2 matches 12 bases. The V gene's germline CDR1 is MRHNA and CDR2 SNTAGT. The V and J ends lost 0 bases and 6 bases, in that order; junction bases with no gene match: 0. The CDR3 sequence is 15 residues long. The CDR3 loop is CASSDSLAGGNEQFF. The DNA for the CDR3 is TGTGCCAGCAGTGACTCACTAGCGGGGGGCAATGAGCAGTTCTTC.

This clonotype has a count of ten or more. The genes are TRBV2 and TRBJ2-7; D possibly uses TRBD1 or TRBD2 (5 bases each). The germline V and J ends were trimmed by 8 bases and 4 bases, with 18 bases remaining between them. Germline loops: CDR1 SNHLY, CDR2 FYNNEI. The CDR3 is 14 residues long. CDR3 region: CASSVRGPEYEQYF. Here the CDR3 DNA reads TGTGCCAGCTCCGTCCGGGGCCCAGAGTACGAGCAGTACTTC.

This clonotype turned up a few times. The rearrangement joins TRBV6-1 to TRBJ2-5; TRBD1 agrees at 8 bases. The CDR3 sequence is 13 residues long. Germline V gene sequence: CDR1 MNHNS, CDR2 SASEGT. J gave up 4 bases and V 10 bases, and 8 bases lay outside the gene matches. The CDR3 region is CAIRDRRRETQYF. CDR3 coding DNA: TGTGCCATCAGGGACAGGCGGAGAGAGACCCAGTACTTC.

Comment on this clonotype: A much larger clone is a single base away; this may be a read error. The V gene is TRBV20-1, the J gene TRBJ2-1; 8 nucleotides align to TRBD2. In germline, CDR1 is DFQATT, CDR2 SNEGSKA (reference sequence). The CDR3 has 16 amino acids. DNA of the CDR3: TGCAGTGCTAGGACTCTAAGAGCGGGAGCGTACAATGGGCAGTTCTTC. Translating gives CSARTLRAGAYNGQFF.

In this sample, this clonotype turned up many times. V and J are TRBV28 and TRBJ1-2, with 7 positions matching TRBD1. V trimming: 5 bases; J trimming: 3 bases; junction bases outside the gene matches: 12. The CDR3 runs to 16 residues. Germline CDR1 is MDHEN and CDR2 is SYDVKM. CDR3: CASSLSKSGQHYGYTF. In DNA form, the CDR3 reads TGTGCCAGCAGTCTCTCGAAGTCGGGACAGCACTATGGCTACACCTTC.

The chain has TRBV11-2 and TRBJ2-1, with 7 bases lining up with TRBD2. The CDR3 spans 12 residues. Looked up from germline, CDR1 is SGHAT and CDR2 is FQNNGV. V trimming: 5 bases; J trimming: 12 bases; junction bases outside the gene matches: 7. CDR3 DNA: TGTGCCAGCAGCCGGGGGGAGGGCGGGCAGTTCTTC. Protein sequence: CASSRGEGGQFF.

This clonotype showed up many times. The V gene is TRBV5-4, the J gene TRBJ2-5; the match to TRBD2 covers 8 bases. Per germline, CDR1 SGHNT and CDR2 YYREEE (reference sequence). The CDR3 contains 15 residues. Germline trimming cut 0 bases from V and 5 bases from J; bases unmatched to any gene: 6. The CDR3 protein is CASSLDLSGKETQYF. The CDR3 DNA follows: TGTGCCAGCAGCTTGGATCTTAGCGGGAAGGAGACCCAGTACTTC.

This clonotype was detected many times. The chain is built from TRBV27 and TRBJ2-3; D may correspond to TRBD1 or TRBD2 (5 bases each). Germline V gives CDR1 MNHEY, CDR2 SMNVEV (reference sequence). V dropped 4 bases and J dropped 4 bases, with 18 bases sitting between them. The CDR3 runs to 16 residues. This CDR3 reads CASSWAGGALADTQYF. For the CDR3, the DNA is TGTGCCAGCAGTTGGGCGGGTGGGGCCCTGGCAGATACGCAGTATTTT.

Turning to this clonotype: At one boundary the junction diverges from the germline segment, which might be a read error. The chain joins TRBV27 to TRBJ1-1; TRBD1 matches 7 bases. Germline V CDR1 and CDR2: MNHEY, SMNVEV (reference sequence). The CDR3 length is 14 residues. The CDR3: CASSITLGTEEASF. CDR3 in DNA: TGTGCCAGCAGTATAACACTCGGGACAGAAGAAGCTTCCTTT.

Regarding this clonotype: A read error may be the cause here, since a much bigger clone is one base away. The chain carries TRBV19 and TRBJ2-5; D unclear. This CDR3 region has 13 residues. The germline V and J ends were trimmed by 5 bases and 5 bases, with 12 bases remaining between them. Per germline, CDR1 LNHDA and CDR2 SQIVND (reference sequence). The CDR3 here is CASSPPPSETQYF. CDR3 DNA: TGTGCCAGTAGTCCCCCCCCGAGTGAGACCCAGTACTTC.

CDR3 DNA: TGCAGTGCTAGAGATACGGGACTCAGCACAGATACGCAGTATTTT. As protein: CSARDTGLSTDTQYF. The chain employs TRBV20-1 and TRBJ2-3; tentatively, D is TRBD2 (6 bases). CDR1 is DFQATT, CDR2 SNEGSKA, per germline (reference sequence). Trimming removed 0 bases at V and 0 bases at J, with 10 bases between. The CDR3 runs to 15 residues.

This clonotype was seen at least ten times. The rearrangement joins TRBV12-3 or TRBV12-4 to TRBJ2-3; D perhaps matches TRBD2 (5 bases). Trimming took off 3 bases at V and 0 bases at J, with 7 bases between the two ends. This CDR3 has 14 amino acids. The CDR3 spells CASSLLASTDTQYF. CDR3 bases: TGTGCCAGCAGTTTGTTAGCGAGCACAGATACGCAGTATTTT.

The chain employs TRBV5-1 and TRBJ1-4; unclear D gene. This CDR3 region has 15 residues. Germline CDR1 is SGHRS and CDR2 is YFSETQ. Trimming cost V 0 bases and J 8 bases, with 14 bases left between them. The DNA of the CDR3 is TGCGCCAGCAGCTTGGACCTCCGAGGACGAGAAAAACTGTTTTTT. Protein product: CASSLDLRGREKLFF.

This clonotype turned up a few times. The rearrangement links TRBV28 to TRBJ2-1; a possible D gene is TRBD1 (5 bases). CDR1 and CDR2 (germline): MDHEN, SYDVKM. The V end lost 3 bases, the J end lost 12 bases, and 12 bases lay between the germline ends. This CDR3 is built from 12 residues. The CDR3 DNA reads as TGTGCCAGCAGTTTCGAAAGGGGCTCGCAGTTCTTC. It specifies CASSFERGSQFF.

This clonotype came up many times. This sequence joins TRBV5-8 and TRBJ2-5, with D possibly matching TRBD2 (6 bases). The germline CDR1 and CDR2 sequences are SGHTS and YDEGEE. V dropped 0 bases and J dropped 9 bases, with 12 bases sitting between them. This CDR3 comprises 13 residues. CDR3 coding DNA: TGTGCCAGCAGCTTGGGTAGCGGCGGGGCCCAGTACTTC. It specifies CASSLGSGGAQYF.

In the case of this clonotype: A read error may explain this, as a much larger clone is one base away. CDR3 bases: TGCAGCGTCGCGGGCCTACTGGTCACTGAAGCTCTCTTT. It codes for CSVAGLLVTEALF. This sequence joins TRBV29-1 and TRBJ1-1; D is unresolved. This CDR3 has 13 residues. Germline V gene data show CDR1 as SQVTM and CDR2 as ANQGSEA.

This clonotype was observed at least ten times. The genes are TRBV3-1 and TRBJ2-2; 10 bases map to TRBD2. The CDR3 sequence is 17 residues long. CDR1 is LGHDT, CDR2 YNNKEL, per germline (reference sequence). Trimming took 4 bases from V and 4 from J; bases not matched to a gene: 9. The CDR3 loop is CASSPAVLAGATGELFF. The DNA of the CDR3 is TGTGCCAGCAGCCCCGCTGTGCTAGCGGGAGCCACCGGGGAGCTGTTTTTT.

This chain joins TRBV19 and TRBJ1-5; perhaps TRBD1 as D (5 bases). The CDR3 has 15 amino acids. V shed 4 bases and J shed 7 bases, with 17 bases lying between them. The V gene's germline CDR1 is LNHDA and CDR2 SQIVND (reference sequence). The CDR3 sequence is CASSTTGGSEQPQHF. The CDR3, as DNA: TGTGCCAGTAGTACAACAGGCGGTTCGGAGCAGCCCCAGCATTTT.

This clonotype showed up many times. The CDR3 region has the DNA TGCGCCAGCAGCGTGGGAGCAGCGGCGGTCTACGAGCAGTACTTC. It encodes CASSVGAAAVYEQYF. V gene TRBV5-1 combines with J gene TRBJ2-7, with D tentatively TRBD2 (5 bases). V lost 4 bases, J lost 3 bases, and 17 bases lay in between. Germline V gives CDR1 SGHRS, CDR2 YFSETQ. The CDR3 runs 15 residues.

Points on this clonotype: Given a much more abundant clone one base away, this may be a read error. The chain carries TRBV28 and TRBJ1-4, with D hard to call. The CDR3 has 14 amino acids. Germline lookup yields CDR1 MDHEN and CDR2 SYDVKM. CDR3 nucleotide sequence: TGTGCCAGCAGTGTACTATTTGGGAATGAAAAACTGCTTTTT. It encodes CASSVLFGNEKLLF.

This clonotype was found many times. This chain joins TRBV2 and TRBJ1-3; D might be TRBD1 (6 bases). Germline CDR1 and CDR2: SNHLY and FYNNEI. This CDR3 spans 15 amino acids. V dropped 6 bases and J dropped 0 bases, with 12 bases sitting between them. CDR3 region: CASRLDSSSGNTIYF. DNA for the CDR3: TGTGCCAGCAGATTGGACAGCAGCTCTGGAAACACCATATATTTT.

To note about this clonotype: A clone one base away is much larger, so this may be a read error. This chain links TRBV30 with TRBJ1-2, with D perhaps TRBD1 (5 bases). From germline, CDR1 is GTSNPN and CDR2 SVGIG (reference sequence). V gave up 4 bases and J gave up 8 bases, with 14 bases separating them. There are 12 residues in the CDR3. Here the CDR3 DNA reads TGTGCCTGGACGTGTGGGGGGGAAGGCTACACCTTC. Residues: CAWTCGGEGYTF.

The chain is built from TRBV4-1 and TRBJ1-2; no clear D gene. CDR1 is MGHRA, CDR2 YSYEKL, per germline. V lost 1 base to trimming and J lost 8 bases, with 8 bases between them. The CDR3 is made up of 12 amino acids. CDR3 sequence (DNA): TGCGCCAGCAGCCAAGTGGGGAGGGGCTACACCTTC. It yields the protein CASSQVGRGYTF.